This TCR beta chain is from a study of blood T cell repertoires in COVID-19. CDR1 SGHDN and CDR2 FVKESK come from the germline V gene. V shed 4 bases and J shed 9 bases, with 13 bases lying between them. The CDR3 is made up of 13 amino acids. As originally analysed: Reference gene primer amplification gave nucleated cell count estimates. The assay was immunoSEQ multiplex PCR, and TCRdb's table has in-frame clones only and misses some. Clone size and V and J calls were adopted from that table, with D and trimming inferred from the DNA. The sample contains 300,000 to 450,000 clones, around 85% of which appear only once.

The chain carries TRBV14 and TRBJ2-1, with D possibly matching TRBD2 (5 bases). The sequence was collected from a woman younger than 35 with acute or convalescent COVID-19. Specimen: peripheral blood. CDR3 protein: CASSPSGWGEQFF. DNA of the CDR3: TGTGCCAGCAGCCCGTCGGGGTGGGGTGAGCAGTTCTTC. Complete variable domain (other parts from reference TRBV14 and TRBJ2-1): EAGVTQFPSHSVIEKGQTVTLRCDPISGHDNLYWYRRVMGKEIKFLLHFVKESKQDESGMPNNRFLAERTGGTYSTLKVQPAELEDSGVYFCASSPSGWGEQFFGPGTRLTVL.